A single sample gave rise to the 17 T cell receptor beta chains below, sequenced in a study of T cell repertoires in cytomegalovirus infection. TCRdb fed the reads into MiXCR, producing one record per CDR3 protein. This table has some 600,000 distinct CDR3 sequences, roughly a quarter appearing once. The material sequenced was CD8+ T cells from PBMCs. All receptors come from a human donor in good health (CMV status not recorded). Some clones in this sample may be carry-over from other donors' samples.

This clonotype appeared many times. The chain employs TRBV7-2 and TRBJ1-1; D remains ambiguous. CDR3 length equals 12 residues. V was pared by 5 bases and J by 8 bases, with 12 bases between. Per the germline V gene, CDR1 is SGHTA and CDR2 is FQGNSA. CDR3 amino acids: CASSVSGREAFF. DNA for the CDR3: TGTGCCAGCAGCGTATCCGGCCGCGAAGCTTTCTTT.

This clonotype was seen only a few times. The V and J genes are TRBV5-1 and TRBJ2-5, with 14 bases that match TRBD2. V shed 5 bases, J shed 1 base, and the junction held 7 bases outside the gene matches. The germline V gene has CDR1 SGHRS and CDR2 YFSETQ. The CDR3 loop spans 17 amino acids. CDR3 in amino acids: CASRSGTSGGLQETQYF. CDR3 nucleotides: TGCGCCAGCAGATCCGGGACTAGCGGGGGACTCCAAGAGACCCAGTACTTC. Using reference TRBV5-1 and TRBJ2-5 for the parts outside the CDR3, the full variable domain is KAGVTQTPRYLIKTRGQQVTLSCSPISGHRSVSWYQQTPGQGLQFLFEYFSETQRNKGNFPGRFSGRQFSNSRSEMNVSTLELGDSALYLCASRSGTSGGLQETQYFGPGTRLLVL.

This clonotype came up a few times. The chain links TRBV28 to TRBJ1-4; 9 positions match TRBD1. Germline CDR1 MDHEN, CDR2 SYDVKM. This CDR3 has 18 amino acids. V was clipped by 3 bases and J by 0 bases; unmatched bases: 8. Here the CDR3 reads CASSFWTGADPTNEKLFF. Written as DNA, the CDR3 is TGTGCCAGCAGTTTTTGGACAGGGGCCGACCCAACTAATGAAAAACTGTTTTTT. Filled out from reference TRBV28 and TRBJ1-4, the complete variable domain reads DVKVTQSSRYLVKRTGEKVFLECVQDMDHENMFWYRQDPGLGLRLIYFSYDVKMKEKGDIPEGYSVSREKKERFSLILESASTNQTSMYLCASSFWTGADPTNEKLFFGSGTQLSVL.

V gene TRBV7-9 combines with J gene TRBJ1-6, with 9 bases that match TRBD1. Germline V gene lookup returns CDR1 SEHNR and CDR2 FQNEAQ (reference sequence). The CDR3 sequence is 16 residues long. With V trimmed by 0 bases and J by 7 bases, 4 bases remained unmatched. CDR3 in amino acids: CASSLAGTGRNSPLHF. Written as DNA, the CDR3 is TGTGCCAGCAGCTTAGCCGGGACAGGGAGAAATTCACCCCTCCACTTT.

Only a few counts were recorded for this clonotype. This chain joins TRBV6-1 and TRBJ2-1; D call uncertain. The CDR3 has 14 amino acids. Trimming stripped 7 bases from V and 0 bases from J, with 10 bases between. The germline CDR1 and CDR2 sequences are MNHNS and SASEGT. The CDR3 loop is CASMKGSSYNEQFF. In DNA, the CDR3 is TGTGCCAGCATGAAGGGCAGCTCCTACAATGAGCAGTTCTTC.

The chain carries TRBV29-1 and TRBJ1-1; D uncertain. CDR1 and CDR2 from the germline V gene are SQVTM and ANQGSEA. The CDR3 is 14 amino acids. Trimming left V 7 bases short and J 1 base short, with 16 bases between. The CDR3 DNA sequence: TGCAGCGCCCGAAGTGGAGGATCGAACACTGAAGCTTTCTTT. It translates to CSARSGGSNTEAFF.

There are many counts of this clonotype. This chain links TRBV11-2 with TRBJ2-3, with 8 bases identical to TRBD2. This CDR3 is 16 amino acids long. V shed 0 bases and J 3 bases; nucleotides not matched to a gene: 5. Germline V gene lookup returns CDR1 SGHAT and CDR2 FQNNGV. The CDR3 region has the DNA TGTGCCAGCAGCTTAGATTCGGGGGGGCCTACAGATACGCAGTATTTT. It codes for CASSLDSGGPTDTQYF.

V is TRBV18 and J is TRBJ1-5; the D gene is possibly TRBD1 (5 bases). The CDR3 has 16 amino acids. V lost 1 base and J lost 2, with 12 bases in between. The V gene's germline CDR1 is KGHSH and CDR2 LQKENI. CDR3 sequence reads: CASSPRGGNGNQPQHF. For the CDR3, the DNA is TGTGCCAGCTCACCACGGGGGGGAAACGGCAATCAGCCCCAGCATTTT.

This clonotype appeared a few times. This chain connects TRBV14 to TRBJ1-2; D is possibly TRBD1 (5 bases). Germline CDR1 and CDR2: SGHDN and FVKESK. Trimming shortened V by 3 bases and J by 4 bases, and 12 bases separated the two germline ends. This CDR3 is 14 amino acids long. CDR3 amino acids: CASSHRGRPYGYTF. CDR3 coding DNA: TGTGCCAGCAGCCATAGGGGACGACCCTATGGCTACACCTTC.

The chain recombines TRBV27 with TRBJ2-2; D is unresolved. CDR3 size: 14 residues. The germline CDR1 and CDR2 sequences are MNHEY and SMNVEV (reference sequence). The ends were cut back, 7 bases at V and 0 bases at J, with 9 bases in the middle. CDR3 loop: CASTLFPNTGELFF. The CDR3 coding sequence is TGTGCCAGCACACTCTTTCCGAACACCGGGGAGCTGTTTTTT.

Regarding this clonotype: One end of the junction varies from germline; a read error may be responsible. This chain links TRBV7-3 with TRBJ2-7; TRBD1 or TRBD2 may be the D gene (5 bases each). Germline V lookup: CDR1 SGHTA, CDR2 FQGTGA. CDR3 length: 15 amino acids. This CDR3 is CASSFRIGTSHEQYF. For the CDR3, the DNA is TGTGCCAGCAGCTTTAGGATAGGGACCTCCCACGAGCAGTACTTC.

This clonotype was seen at least ten times. It is unclear where the CDR3 begins or ends on the DNA, so no DNA is shown, and the CDR3 is as TCRdb lists it. The V and J genes are TRBV12-3 or TRBV12-4 and TRBJ1-2; whether TRBD1, the table's D call, matches the DNA was not checked. The CDR3 extends over 13 residues, inclusive of both ends. CDR3 region: CASSLERDRGYTF.

This clonotype was seen only once. One base away lies a much larger clone, so this may be a sequencing read error. The chain recombines TRBV7-6 with TRBJ1-2; perhaps TRBD1 as D (6 bases). The germline V gene has CDR1 SGHVS and CDR2 FNYEAQ. The CDR3 sequence is 15 residues long. The CDR3 DNA follows: TGTGTCAGCAGCTCGACAGGTGATCTTAACTATGGCTACACCTTC. Its translation: CVSSSTGDLNYGYTF.

The V gene is TRBV18, the J gene TRBJ2-5; 11 bases are a match to TRBD1. V lost 4 bases and J lost 2; bases outside the gene matches: 6. The CDR3 runs to 16 residues. Germline CDR1 KGHSH, CDR2 LQKENI. CDR3 sequence reads: CASSHPGQGGQETQYF. In DNA, the CDR3 is TGTGCCAGCTCACATCCGGGACAGGGGGGACAAGAGACCCAGTACTTC.

There are a few counts of this clonotype. The chain recombines TRBV29-1 with TRBJ2-2; D not certain. CDR1 SQVTM and CDR2 ANQGSEA come from the germline V gene. The ends were cut back, 7 bases at V and 8 bases at J, with 11 bases in the middle. The CDR3 sequence is 11 residues long. As DNA, the CDR3 is TGCAGCGCGTTTTCGCGGGGGGAGCTGTTTTTT. This sequence encodes CSAFSRGELFF.

The chain carries TRBV10-3 and TRBJ2-2, with TRBD1 matching over 8 bases. V was pared by 5 bases and J by 1 base, with 3 bases of the junction left unmatched. The CDR3 consists of 15 residues. Germline CDR1 and CDR2: ENHRY and SYGVKD. CDR3 region: CAISTGTGNTGELFF. As DNA, the CDR3 is TGTGCCATCAGTACCGGGACAGGGAACACCGGGGAGCTGTTTTTT.

The CDR3 reads CASSLRLTDTQYF. DNA of the CDR3: TGTGCCAGCAGCCTTCGACTTACAGATACGCAGTATTTT. The chain recombines TRBV7-2 with TRBJ2-3, with D hard to call. The germline V gene has CDR1 SGHTA and CDR2 FQGNSA. V dropped 5 bases and J dropped 3 bases, with 9 bases sitting between them. This CDR3 has 13 amino acids.